The 25 T cell receptor beta chains given below trace back to one sample, sequenced in a study of CD8+CD57+ T cells in acquired aplastic anemia. TCR beta VDJ and CDR3 were profiled, and genomic DNA was the template. One entry per CDR3 protein results from TCRdb running MiXCR on the reads. The profile covers roughly 160,000 distinct CDR3 sequences, with 60% to 70% appearing a single time and over 40% taken by the ten largest. Sequencing used sorted CD4+, CD8+, or CD8+CD57+ T cells (not recorded which) from PBMCs. Every receptor here comes from a human donor in good health.

The chain combines TRBV29-1 with TRBJ2-1, with 8 bases identical to TRBD2. Trimming removed 3 bases from V and 7 bases from J; junction bases left unmatched: 8. The CDR3 is 14 amino acids. Germline CDR1 and CDR2: SQVTM and ANQGSEA. The CDR3 loop is CSVEEREGTNEQFF. The CDR3 DNA is TGCAGCGTTGAGGAACGGGAGGGCACGAATGAGCAGTTCTTC.

The chain recombines TRBV15 with TRBJ2-7, with 8 bases aligning to TRBD2. J lost 0 bases, V lost 0 bases, and 7 bases had no gene match. The CDR3 is 17 residues long. Looked up from germline, CDR1 is LNHNV and CDR2 is YYDKDF (reference sequence). The CDR3 loop is CATSRDGGGGHSYEQYF. Here the CDR3 DNA reads TGTGCCACCAGCAGAGATGGAGGCGGGGGGCACTCCTACGAGCAGTACTTC.

This chain connects TRBV10-3 to TRBJ1-2; unclear D gene. Germline-derived CDR1 and CDR2 are ENHRY and SYGVKD. V was trimmed by 6 bases and J by 0 bases, leaving 11 bases between them. This CDR3 has 14 residues. CDR3 sequence: CAISARYPNYGYTF. Written as DNA, the CDR3 is TGTGCCATCAGCGCAAGATATCCTAACTATGGCTACACCTTC.

The chain couples TRBV10-3 to TRBJ2-3, with TRBD1 identical over 7 bases. The CDR3 is made up of 14 amino acids. Losses at the gene ends were 6 bases for V and 4 bases for J; bases not matched to a gene: 7. The germline V gene encodes CDR1 ENHRY and CDR2 SYGVKD. In nucleotides, the CDR3 is TGTGCCATCAGGGCAGGGGGAGCAGCAGATACGCAGTATTTT. It specifies CAIRAGGAADTQYF.

This clonotype was counted many times. The gene calls are TRBV19 and TRBJ1-3; TRBD1 might be the D (6 bases). V was trimmed by 8 bases and J by 4 bases, leaving 21 bases between them. There are 16 residues in the CDR3. In germline, CDR1 is LNHDA, CDR2 SQIVND (reference sequence). CDR3 region: CASGPLTGARGNTIYF. Written as DNA, the CDR3 is TGTGCCAGTGGGCCCCTGACAGGAGCGCGGGGAAACACCATATATTTT.

This sequence joins TRBV20-1 and TRBJ2-7, with TRBD2 matching 7 bases. The CDR3 is 17 amino acids. V lost 0 bases to trimming and J lost 4 bases; unmatched junction nucleotides: 15. Per germline, CDR1 DFQATT and CDR2 SNEGSKA (reference sequence). This CDR3 is CSARDSGGSVSPYEQYF. In nucleotides, the CDR3 is TGCAGTGCTAGAGATTCGGGGGGTTCTGTATCGCCGTACGAGCAGTACTTC.

This clonotype showed up many times. The rearrangement links TRBV7-9 to TRBJ2-3; 7 nucleotides agree with TRBD1. The germline CDR1 and CDR2 sequences are SEHNR and FQNEAQ (reference sequence). CDR3 length: 15 residues. V trimming: 5 bases; J trimming: 6 bases; junction bases outside the gene matches: 11. The CDR3 nucleotides are TGTGCCAGCAGCCCCGGGACAGAAAACATGGATACGCAGTATTTT. Its translation: CASSPGTENMDTQYF.

This clonotype has just a few counts. The rearrangement uses TRBV6-4 and TRBJ2-3, with TRBD2 identical over 10 bases. With 6 bases clipped from V and 2 bases from J, the junction kept 5 bases outside the gene matches. There are 15 residues in the CDR3. Germline values: CDR1 MRHNA, CDR2 SNTAGT. The CDR3 nucleotides read TGTGCCAGCAGGGAACTAGCGGGGACCACAGATACGCAGTATTTT. Protein sequence: CASRELAGTTDTQYF.

The V and J genes are TRBV20-1 and TRBJ2-1; TRBD2 aligns across 7 bases. Germline values: CDR1 DFQATT, CDR2 SNEGSKA (reference sequence). CDR3 length equals 16 residues. The V and J ends lost 5 bases and 4 bases, in that order; junction bases with no gene match: 14. CDR3 in amino acids: CSADTSPLALYNEQFF. The DNA for the CDR3 is TGCAGTGCTGACACGAGCCCACTAGCGCTTTACAATGAGCAGTTCTTC.

The V gene is TRBV9, the J gene TRBJ2-1; D uncertain. The germline V and J ends were trimmed by 5 bases and 5 bases, with 17 bases remaining between them. The CDR3 covers 15 residues. Germline assignment: CDR1 SGDLS and CDR2 YYNGEE. The CDR3 coding sequence is TGTGCCAGCAGTCACGAGGCTCGAAACCACAATGAGCAGTTCTTC. It codes for CASSHEARNHNEQFF.

The V and J genes are TRBV20-1 and TRBJ2-3; no firm D call. The CDR3 is made up of 16 amino acids. CDR1 is DFQATT, CDR2 SNEGSKA, per germline (reference sequence). Trimming took off 5 bases at V and 0 bases at J, with 18 bases between the two ends. The CDR3 nucleotides read TGCAGTGCTCTACGCCGGTGGCGAGCTAGCACAGATACGCAGTATTTT. It encodes CSALRRWRASTDTQYF.

This clonotype has only a few counts. The CDR3 DNA reads as TGTGCCACCAGTGATTCGCTCCGCCTCTCCTACAATGAGCAGTTCTTC. Amino acid sequence: CATSDSLRLSYNEQFF. The chain is built from TRBV24-1 and TRBJ2-1; D is unclear. The germline V gene encodes CDR1 KGHDR and CDR2 SFDVKD. This CDR3 is 16 amino acids long. V was pared by 2 bases and J by 0 bases, with 10 bases between.

This chain links TRBV2 with TRBJ2-1; 7 bases match TRBD1. Trimming cost V 10 bases and J 4 bases; bases outside gene matches: 10. Germline CDR1 and CDR2: SNHLY and FYNNEI. The CDR3 consists of 14 residues. DNA for the CDR3: TGTGCCACCCTTACCGGGACAGCATACAATGAGCAGTTCTTC. Translation: CATLTGTAYNEQFF.

This clonotype was observed many times. J is TRBJ2-7 and V is TRBV5-1; TRBD2 matches 7 bases. The V segment lost 3 bases and the J segment 4 bases; nucleotides outside the gene matches: 10. This CDR3 contains 15 residues. CDR1 is SGHRS, CDR2 YFSETQ, per germline. The CDR3, as DNA: TGCGCCAGCAGCTGGACCTCCGGGACTAAATACGAGCAGTACTTC. Its translation: CASSWTSGTKYEQYF. Based on the CDR3 plus reference TRBV5-1 and TRBJ2-7, the full variable domain is KAGVTQTPRYLIKTRGQQVTLSCSPISGHRSVSWYQQTPGQGLQFLFEYFSETQRNKGNFPGRFSGRQFSNSRSEMNVSTLELGDSALYLCASSWTSGTKYEQYFGPGTRLTVT.

This chain connects TRBV19 to TRBJ2-7; 8 bases align to TRBD1. With V trimmed by 7 bases and J by 5 bases, 10 bases remained unmatched. The CDR3 runs 14 residues. Germline loops: CDR1 LNHDA, CDR2 SQIVND (reference sequence). CDR3 loop: CASTQQGARDEQYF. CDR3 nucleotide sequence: TGTGCCAGTACCCAGCAGGGGGCGAGGGACGAGCAGTACTTC.

The chain has TRBV5-1 and TRBJ1-6, with D perhaps matching TRBD1 (5 bases). Germline loops: CDR1 SGHRS, CDR2 YFSETQ. The CDR3 totals 14 residues. Trimming stripped 1 base from V and 7 bases from J, with 9 bases between. CDR3 nucleotides: TGCGCCAGCAGCTTGCAAGGGGCGAATTCACCCCTCCACTTT. It encodes CASSLQGANSPLHF.

This clonotype has at least ten counts. This chain links TRBV11-1 with TRBJ2-7, with D unresolved. V shed 5 bases and J shed 6 bases, with 17 bases lying between them. Germline CDR1 reads SGHAT; CDR2 reads FQDESV (reference sequence). The CDR3 spans 14 residues. As DNA, the CDR3 is TGTGCCAGCAGCGCGGACGGAGTTAGTCTCGAGCAGTACTTC. Translating it yields CASSADGVSLEQYF.

This chain links TRBV20-1 with TRBJ2-7; D gene uncertain. Germline CDR1 reads DFQATT; CDR2 reads SNEGSKA (reference sequence). This CDR3 has 13 amino acids. Trimming shortened V by 1 base and J by 3 bases, and 10 bases separated the two germline ends. CDR3 DNA: TGCAGTGCTAGAGCCAGGTCGGACTACGAGCAGTACTTC. It is translated as CSARARSDYEQYF.

This clonotype was counted only a few times. V is TRBV7-2 and J is TRBJ2-7; D is undetermined. CDR3 length: 12 residues. Trimming pared 7 bases from V and 6 bases from J, leaving 13 bases between. Germline assignment: CDR1 SGHTA and CDR2 FQGNSA. The CDR3 here is CASTPPSGEQYF. The CDR3 DNA follows: TGTGCCAGCACCCCCCCCTCGGGCGAGCAGTACTTC.

V is TRBV29-1 and J is TRBJ2-1; D assignment may be TRBD1 or TRBD2 (5 bases each). The germline CDR1 and CDR2 sequences are SQVTM and ANQGSEA. V was trimmed by 4 bases and J by 5 bases, leaving 12 bases between them. This CDR3 contains 13 residues. The CDR3 protein is CSVGLPGHNEQFF. The CDR3 nucleotides read TGCAGCGTTGGTCTCCCGGGGCACAATGAGCAGTTCTTC.

Many counts were recorded for this clonotype. This chain joins TRBV7-8 and TRBJ2-5, with TRBD1 matching over 8 bases. The junction had 12 bases not matched to a gene; V was cut back by 8 bases and J by 4 bases. The CDR3 runs 15 residues. Germline CDR1 SGHVS, CDR2 FQNEAQ. The CDR3, as DNA: TGTGCCAGCCTACCGGGTGCAGGGGGCGTAGAGACCCAGTACTTC. Translation: CASLPGAGGVETQYF.

V usage is TRBV19 and J usage is TRBJ1-2, with 7 bases that match TRBD1. The CDR3 runs 14 residues. V trimming: 9 bases; J trimming: 0 bases; junction bases outside the gene matches: 7. The germline CDR1 and CDR2 sequences are LNHDA and SQIVND (reference sequence). CDR3 in amino acids: CASARQGPNYGYTF. The CDR3 DNA reads TGTGCCAGCGCAAGACAGGGACCTAACTATGGCTACACCTTC.

The rearrangement links TRBV10-3 to TRBJ1-2; TRBD1 matches at 7 bases. The junction had 3 bases not matched to a gene; V was cut back by 0 bases and J by 2 bases. The germline V gene has CDR1 ENHRY and CDR2 SYGVKD. This CDR3 spans 15 amino acids. The CDR3 spells CAISESRGLNYGYTF. CDR3 DNA: TGTGCCATCAGTGAGTCAAGGGGGCTAAACTATGGCTACACCTTC.

Comments on this clonotype: This may arise from a read error, as a much more abundant clone is one base away. V gene TRBV11-3 combines with J gene TRBJ2-1; TRBD2 matches 7 bases. CDR3 length equals 16 residues. Germline lookup yields CDR1 SGHNT and CDR2 YENEEA. CDR3 protein: CASSFRLGGTYNDQFF. The DNA for the CDR3 is TGTGCCAGCAGCTTTCGTCTGGGAGGGACCTACAATGATCAGTTCTTC.

This clonotype was observed once. The J gene is TRBJ2-7, the V gene TRBV6-6; maybe TRBD1 (6 bases). Per germline, CDR1 MNHNY and CDR2 SVGAGI (reference sequence). Trimming stripped 5 bases from V and 6 bases from J, with 14 bases between. This CDR3 comprises 13 residues. Written as DNA, the CDR3 is TGTGCCAGCAGTGGAAACAGGGTCACCGAGCAGTACTTC. It codes for CASSGNRVTEQYF.